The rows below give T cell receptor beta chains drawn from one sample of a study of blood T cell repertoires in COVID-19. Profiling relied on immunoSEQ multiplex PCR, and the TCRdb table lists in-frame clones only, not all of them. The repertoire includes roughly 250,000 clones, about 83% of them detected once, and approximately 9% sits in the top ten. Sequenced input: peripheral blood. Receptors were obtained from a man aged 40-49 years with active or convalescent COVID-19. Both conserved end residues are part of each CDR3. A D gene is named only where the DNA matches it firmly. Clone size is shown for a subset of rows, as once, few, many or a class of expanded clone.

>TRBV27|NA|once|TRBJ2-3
TGTGCCAGCAGTATAGGGGCTGCGAGGAATACGCAGTATTTT
CASSIGAARNTQYF
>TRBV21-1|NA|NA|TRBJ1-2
TGTGCCAGCAGCAACCGTTCAGGGGCCCGGGGCTACACCTTC
CASSNRSGARGYTF
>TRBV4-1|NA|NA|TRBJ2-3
TGCGCCAGCAGCCAAGACCTAAGCGGGCGCCAGTATTTT
CASSQDLSGRQYF
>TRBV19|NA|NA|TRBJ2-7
TGTGCCAGTAGTAGGCGGCACGGCTCCTACGAGCAGTACTTC
CASSRRHGSYEQYF
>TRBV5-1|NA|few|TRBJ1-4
TGCGCCAGCAGCCTCACAGGGTTGGCTAATGAAAAACTGTTTTTT
CASSLTGLANEKLFF
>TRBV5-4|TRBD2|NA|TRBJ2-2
TGTGCCAGCAGCCTGGCCCGGGGGGGGAGCAACACCGGGGAGCTGTTTTTT
CASSLARGGSNTGELFF
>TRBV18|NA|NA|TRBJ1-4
TGTGCCAGCTCACCGGCTCCTCCGAGGGATGAAAAACTGTTTTTT
CASSPAPPRDEKLFF
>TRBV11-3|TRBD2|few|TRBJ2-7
TGTGCCAGCAGCGGCGGGGGCTACGAGCAGTACTTC
CASSGGGYEQYF
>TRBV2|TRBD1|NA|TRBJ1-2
TGTGCCAGCACCTCCGGGACAGGGAGTCACTATGGCTACACCTTC
CASTSGTGSHYGYTF
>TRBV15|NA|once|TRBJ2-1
TGTGCCACCAGCTTCGCTAGGTTGCATGAGCAGTTCTTC
CATSFARLHEQFF
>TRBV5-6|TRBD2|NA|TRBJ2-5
TGTGCCAGCAGCGAGGGACTAGCGGAAGAGACCCAGTACTTC
CASSEGLAEETQYF
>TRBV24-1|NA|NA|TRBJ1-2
TGTGCCACCAGTGATTCGGACATAGGCTATGGCTACACCTTC
CATSDSDIGYGYTF
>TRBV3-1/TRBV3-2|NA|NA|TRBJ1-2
TGTGCCAGCAGCCAAGGGGCAGGGAAAACGAGTGGCTACACCTTC
CASSQGAGKTSGYTF
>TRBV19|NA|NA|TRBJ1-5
TGTGCCAGTAGTTTACAGAGCAATCAGCCCCAGCATTTT
CASSLQSNQPQHF
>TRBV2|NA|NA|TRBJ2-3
TGTGCCAGCAGTGGCGTGACTAGCACAGATACGCAGTATTTT
CASSGVTSTDTQYF
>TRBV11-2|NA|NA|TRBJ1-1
TGTGCCAGCAGTTGGGGACAAACTGAAGCTTTCTTT
CASSWGQTEAFF
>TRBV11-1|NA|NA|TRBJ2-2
TGTGCCAGCAGTCCACGGACAGCGAACACCGGGGAGCTGTTTTTT
CASSPRTANTGELFF
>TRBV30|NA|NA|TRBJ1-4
TGTGCCTGGAGTTCCACAGGGGAAAAACTGTTTTTT
CAWSSTGEKLFF
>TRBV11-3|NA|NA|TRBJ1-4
TGTGCCAGCAGCCAGGCAGGGCGGGGACTTGGTGAAAAACTGTTTTTT
CASSQAGRGLGEKLFF
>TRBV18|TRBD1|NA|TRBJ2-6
TGTGCCAGCTCACGAAGAGACAGGGTTTTTTCGTACTCTGGGGCCAACGTCCTGACTTTC
CASSRRDRVFSYSGANVLTF
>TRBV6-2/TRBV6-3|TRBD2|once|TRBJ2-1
TGTGCCAGCAGTACCCGACTAGCGGGGGCGAATGAGCAGTTCTTC
CASSTRLAGANEQFF
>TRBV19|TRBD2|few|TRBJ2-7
TGTGCCAGTAGCGAACTGACTCCTGGGACTAGCGGGGAAATACCCTACGAGCAGTACTTC
CASSELTPGTSGEIPYEQYF
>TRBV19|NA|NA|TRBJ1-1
TGTGCCAGTAGTATAAACGGGGGGACTGAAGCTTTCTTT
CASSINGGTEAFF
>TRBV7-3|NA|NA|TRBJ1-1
TGTGCCAGCAGCTCCGAGGGACAAAGGCTACGAAGCACTGAAGCTTTCTTT
CASSSEGQRLRSTEAFF
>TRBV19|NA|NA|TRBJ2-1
TGTGCCAGTAGTATAGGGGGGAGGCGGAGGATTTACAATGAGCAGTTCTTC
CASSIGGRRRIYNEQFF
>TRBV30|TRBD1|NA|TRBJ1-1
TGTGCCTGGAGGGGGACAGGGGGGACAGCTGAAGCTTTCTTT
CAWRGTGGTAEAFF
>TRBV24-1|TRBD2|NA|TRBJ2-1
TGTGCCACCAGTGAGCGGACTAGCAATGAGCAGTTCTTC
CATSERTSNEQFF
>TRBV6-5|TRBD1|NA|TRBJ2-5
TGTGCCAGCAGTCAATTGGGACAGCTCCAAGAGACCCAGTACTTC
CASSQLGQLQETQYF
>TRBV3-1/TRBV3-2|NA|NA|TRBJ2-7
TGTGCCAGCAGCCGTGCCGGGGGACCACTCTTAGGGCAGTACTTC
CASSRAGGPLLGQYF
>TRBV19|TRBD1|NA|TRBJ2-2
TGTGCCAGTAAGCCCCGCGGACAGGGGGAAGGGATCGGGGAGCTGTTTTTT
CASKPRGQGEGIGELFF
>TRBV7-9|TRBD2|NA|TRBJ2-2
TGTGCCAGCAGCTTAGGGGGGACTACTCACACCGGGGAGCTGTTTTTT
CASSLGGTTHTGELFF